This T cell receptor (beta chain) was sequenced during a study of blood T cell repertoires in COVID-19. Profiled with immunoSEQ multiplex PCR; TCRdb holds only in-frame clones, not every one. The table has approximately 300,000 clones, around 86% seen once; the top ten hold 8.5% to 12%. V was clipped by 5 bases and J by 4 bases, with 15 bases between them. Looked up from germline, CDR1 is MDHEN and CDR2 is SYDVKM. This CDR3 has 15 amino acids. The study recruited people aged about 18 to 95 years across approximately 23 US areas. Clinical histories supplied by participants themselves formed the basis of cohort assignment.

The chain joins TRBV28 to TRBJ1-5, with D possibly TRBD1 on 5 matching bases. The clonotype comes from a woman aged 18-29 years who had recovered from COVID-19. Sequenced sample: PBMCs or T cells enriched from blood (not recorded which). The CDR3 nucleotides read TGTGCCAGCAGTCCTACGGGACTTAATAATCAGCCCCAGCATTTT. Translated, it gives CASSPTGLNNQPQHF. The full variable domain, its missing parts supplied by reference TRBV28 and TRBJ1-5, is DVKVTQSSRYLVKRTGEKVFLECVQDMDHENMFWYRQDPGLGLRLIYFSYDVKMKEKGDIPEGYSVSREKKERFSLILESASTNQTSMYLCASSPTGLNNQPQHFGDGTRLSIL.